The sample holds many counts of the clone carrying this TCR beta chain. The data were taken from a study of blood T cell repertoires in COVID-19. Study at large: Sources were T cells, B-cell-depleted T cells, or PBMCs; the material itself was cDNA or gDNA.

Study processing details: Quantification of nucleated cells was approximated via reference gene primer amplification. Assay used: immunoSEQ multiplex PCR; TCRdb lists only in-frame clones, some missing. The V and J calls and clone size were taken over from that table, and D and trimming were inferred from the DNA. The table has 130,000 or so clones, about 76% seen once. Deletions cut 5 bases from V and 0 bases from J, with 14 bases between. This CDR3 is built from 16 residues. Germline V CDR1 and CDR2: PRHDT, FYEKMQ (reference sequence). The sequencing input was peripheral blood. The V and J genes are TRBV13 and TRBJ2-1; D is unclear. This sequence was found in a woman aged 60-75 years with active or convalescent COVID-19. CDR3 amino acids: CASSRSGRTSYNEQFF. CDR3 DNA sequence: TGTGCCAGCAGCCGATCAGGCCGAACCTCCTACAATGAGCAGTTCTTC.